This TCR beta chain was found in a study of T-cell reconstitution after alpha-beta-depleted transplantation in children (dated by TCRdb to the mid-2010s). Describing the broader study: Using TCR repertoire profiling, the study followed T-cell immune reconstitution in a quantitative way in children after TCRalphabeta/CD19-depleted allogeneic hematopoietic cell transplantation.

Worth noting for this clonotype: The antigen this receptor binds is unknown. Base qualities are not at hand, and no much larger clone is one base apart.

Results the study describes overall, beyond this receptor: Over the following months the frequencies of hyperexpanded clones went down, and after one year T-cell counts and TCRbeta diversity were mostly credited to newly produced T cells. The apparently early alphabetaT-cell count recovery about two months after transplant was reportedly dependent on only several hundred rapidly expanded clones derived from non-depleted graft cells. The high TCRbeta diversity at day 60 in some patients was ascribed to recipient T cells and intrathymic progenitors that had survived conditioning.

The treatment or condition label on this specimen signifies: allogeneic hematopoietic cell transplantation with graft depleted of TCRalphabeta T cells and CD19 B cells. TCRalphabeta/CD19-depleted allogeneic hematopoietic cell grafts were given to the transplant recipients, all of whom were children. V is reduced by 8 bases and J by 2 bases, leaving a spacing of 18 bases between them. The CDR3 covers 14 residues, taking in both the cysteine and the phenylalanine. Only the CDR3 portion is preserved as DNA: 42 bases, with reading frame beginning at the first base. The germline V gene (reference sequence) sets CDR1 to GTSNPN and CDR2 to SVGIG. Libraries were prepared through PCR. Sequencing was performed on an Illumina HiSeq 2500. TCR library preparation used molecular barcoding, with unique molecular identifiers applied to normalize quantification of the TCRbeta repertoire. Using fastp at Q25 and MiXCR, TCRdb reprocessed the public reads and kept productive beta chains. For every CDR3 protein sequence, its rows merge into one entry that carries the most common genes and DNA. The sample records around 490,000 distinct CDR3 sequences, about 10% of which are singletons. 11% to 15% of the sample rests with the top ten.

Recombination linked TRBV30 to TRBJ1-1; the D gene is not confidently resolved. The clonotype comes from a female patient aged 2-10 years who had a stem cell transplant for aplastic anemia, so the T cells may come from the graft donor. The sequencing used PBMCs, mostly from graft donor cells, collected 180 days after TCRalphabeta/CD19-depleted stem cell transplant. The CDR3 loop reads CAQRVGIGNTEAFF. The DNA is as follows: TGTGCCCAGCGGGTGGGTATTGGAAACACTGAAGCTTTCTTT.